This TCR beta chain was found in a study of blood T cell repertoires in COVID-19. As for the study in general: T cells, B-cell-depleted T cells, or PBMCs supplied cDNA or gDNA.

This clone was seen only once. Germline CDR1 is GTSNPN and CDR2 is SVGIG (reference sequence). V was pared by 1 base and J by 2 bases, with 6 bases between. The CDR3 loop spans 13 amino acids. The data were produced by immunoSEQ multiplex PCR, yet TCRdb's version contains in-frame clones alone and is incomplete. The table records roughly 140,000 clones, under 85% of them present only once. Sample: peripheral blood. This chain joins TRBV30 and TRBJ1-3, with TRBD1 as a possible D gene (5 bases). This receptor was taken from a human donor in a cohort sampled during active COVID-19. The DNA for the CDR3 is TGTGCCTGGAGTGGGGGCACTGGAAACACCATATATTTT. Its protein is CAWSGGTGNTIYF.